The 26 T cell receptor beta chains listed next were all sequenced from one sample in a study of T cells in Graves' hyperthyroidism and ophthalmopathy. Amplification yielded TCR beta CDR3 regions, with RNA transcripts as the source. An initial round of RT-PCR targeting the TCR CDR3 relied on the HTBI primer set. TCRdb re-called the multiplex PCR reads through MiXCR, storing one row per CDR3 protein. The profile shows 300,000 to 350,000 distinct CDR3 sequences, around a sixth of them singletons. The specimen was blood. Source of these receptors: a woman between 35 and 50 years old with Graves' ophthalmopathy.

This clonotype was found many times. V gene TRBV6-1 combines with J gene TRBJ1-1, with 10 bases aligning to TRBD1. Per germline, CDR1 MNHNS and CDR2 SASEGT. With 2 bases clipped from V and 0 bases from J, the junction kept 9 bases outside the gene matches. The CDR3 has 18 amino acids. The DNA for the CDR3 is TGTGCCAGCAGTGAAATGCGAGACAGGGGGCGGGTGAACACTGAAGCTTTCTTT. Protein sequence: CASSEMRDRGRVNTEAFF.

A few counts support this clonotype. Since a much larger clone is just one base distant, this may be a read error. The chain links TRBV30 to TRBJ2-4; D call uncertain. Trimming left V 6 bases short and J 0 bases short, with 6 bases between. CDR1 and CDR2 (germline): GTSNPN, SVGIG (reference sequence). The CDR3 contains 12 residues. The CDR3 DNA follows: TGTGCCTGTACCGAAGCCAAAAACATTCAGTACTTC. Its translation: CACTEAKNIQYF.

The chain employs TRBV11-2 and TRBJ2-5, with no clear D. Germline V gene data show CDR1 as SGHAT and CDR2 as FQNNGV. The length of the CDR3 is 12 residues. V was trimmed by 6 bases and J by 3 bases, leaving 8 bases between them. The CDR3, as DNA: TGTGCCAGCAGTTTAAACAAAGAGACCCAGTACTTC. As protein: CASSLNKETQYF.

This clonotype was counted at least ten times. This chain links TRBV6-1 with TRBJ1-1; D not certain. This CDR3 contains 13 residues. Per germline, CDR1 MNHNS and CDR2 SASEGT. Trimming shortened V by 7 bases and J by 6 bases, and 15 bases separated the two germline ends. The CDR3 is CASIGGGVSEAFF. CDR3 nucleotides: TGTGCCAGCATCGGAGGCGGGGTCTCTGAAGCTTTCTTT.

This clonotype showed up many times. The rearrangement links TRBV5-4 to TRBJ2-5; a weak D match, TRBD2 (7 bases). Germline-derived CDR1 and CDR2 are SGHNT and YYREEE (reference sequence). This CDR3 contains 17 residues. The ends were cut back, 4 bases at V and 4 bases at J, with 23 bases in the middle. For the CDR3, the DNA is TGTGCCAGCAGCCCTGGGGGGGCCTCGGGCTGGGGAGAGACCCAGTACTTC. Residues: CASSPGGASGWGETQYF.

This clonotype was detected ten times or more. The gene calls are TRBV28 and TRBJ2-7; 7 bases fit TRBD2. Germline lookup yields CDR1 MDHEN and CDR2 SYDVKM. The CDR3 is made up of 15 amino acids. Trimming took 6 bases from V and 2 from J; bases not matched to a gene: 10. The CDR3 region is CASSSPGTNPYEQYF. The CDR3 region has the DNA TGTGCCAGCAGCTCCCCCGGGACTAACCCCTACGAGCAGTACTTC.

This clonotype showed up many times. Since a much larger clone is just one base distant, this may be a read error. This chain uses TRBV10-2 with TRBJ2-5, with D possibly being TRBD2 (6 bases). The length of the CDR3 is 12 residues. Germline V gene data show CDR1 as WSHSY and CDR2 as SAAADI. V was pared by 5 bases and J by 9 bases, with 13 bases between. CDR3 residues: CASSLSREAQYF. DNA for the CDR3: TGCGCCAGCAGTCTGTCTAGGGAGGCCCAGTACTTC.

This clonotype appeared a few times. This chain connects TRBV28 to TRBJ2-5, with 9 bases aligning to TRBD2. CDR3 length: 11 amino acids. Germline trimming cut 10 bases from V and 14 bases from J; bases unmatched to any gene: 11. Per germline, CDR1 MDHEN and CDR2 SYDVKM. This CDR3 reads CATHSGTSLYF. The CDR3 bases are TGTGCCACCCACTCCGGGACTAGCTTATACTTC.

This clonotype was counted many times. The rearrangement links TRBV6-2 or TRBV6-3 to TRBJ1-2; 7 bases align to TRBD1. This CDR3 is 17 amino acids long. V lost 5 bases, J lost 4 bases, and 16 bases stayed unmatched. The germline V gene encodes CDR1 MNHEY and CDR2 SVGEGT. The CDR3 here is CASSPGTVAVGVYGYTF. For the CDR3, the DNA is TGTGCCAGCAGTCCCGGGACAGTCGCCGTGGGCGTCTATGGCTACACCTTC.

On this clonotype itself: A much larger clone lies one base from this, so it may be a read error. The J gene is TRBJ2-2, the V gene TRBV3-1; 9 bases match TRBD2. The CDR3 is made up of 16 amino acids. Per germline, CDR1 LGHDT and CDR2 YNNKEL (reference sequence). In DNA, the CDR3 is TGTGCCAGCAGCCTCACGGCGGGAGGGTCCACCGGGGGGCTGTTTTTT. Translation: CASSLTAGGSTGGLFF.

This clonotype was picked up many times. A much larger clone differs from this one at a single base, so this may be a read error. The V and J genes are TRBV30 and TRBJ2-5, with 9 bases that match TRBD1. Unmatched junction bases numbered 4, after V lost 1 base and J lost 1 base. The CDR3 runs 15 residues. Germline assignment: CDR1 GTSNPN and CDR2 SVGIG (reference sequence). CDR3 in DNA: TGTGCCTGGAGTGCAGGGACAGGGTCCCAAGAGACCCAGTACTTC. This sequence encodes CAWSAGTGSQETQYF.

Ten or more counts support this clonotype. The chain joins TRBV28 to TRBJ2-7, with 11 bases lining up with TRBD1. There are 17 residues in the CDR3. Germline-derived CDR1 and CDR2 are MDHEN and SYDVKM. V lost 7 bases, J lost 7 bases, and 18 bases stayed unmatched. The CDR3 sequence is CASNARSGTGGSKEQYF. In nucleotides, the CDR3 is TGTGCCAGCAATGCCCGGTCGGGGACAGGGGGATCAAAAGAGCAGTACTTC.

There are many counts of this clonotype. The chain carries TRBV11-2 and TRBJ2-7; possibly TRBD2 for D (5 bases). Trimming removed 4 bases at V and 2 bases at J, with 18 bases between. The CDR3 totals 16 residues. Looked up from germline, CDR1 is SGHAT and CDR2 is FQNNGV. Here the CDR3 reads CASSSRGWGVTYEQYF. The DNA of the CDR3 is TGTGCCAGCAGCTCCCGAGGGTGGGGTGTAACCTACGAGCAGTACTTC.

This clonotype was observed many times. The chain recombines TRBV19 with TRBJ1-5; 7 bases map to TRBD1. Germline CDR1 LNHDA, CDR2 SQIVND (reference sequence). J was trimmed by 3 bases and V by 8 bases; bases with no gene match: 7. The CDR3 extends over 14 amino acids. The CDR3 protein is CASGLQGPNQPQHF. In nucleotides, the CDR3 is TGTGCCAGTGGACTACAGGGGCCCAATCAGCCCCAGCATTTT.

CDR3 bases: TGTGCCAGCACATCTAGCGGGCCTCGGTACGAGCAGTACTTC. Translation: CASTSSGPRYEQYF. The chain employs TRBV6-2 or TRBV6-3 and TRBJ2-7; 8 nucleotides align to TRBD2. CDR1 MNHEY and CDR2 SVGEGT come from the germline V gene. The V segment lost 7 bases and the J segment 4 bases; nucleotides outside the gene matches: 9. This CDR3 region has 14 residues.

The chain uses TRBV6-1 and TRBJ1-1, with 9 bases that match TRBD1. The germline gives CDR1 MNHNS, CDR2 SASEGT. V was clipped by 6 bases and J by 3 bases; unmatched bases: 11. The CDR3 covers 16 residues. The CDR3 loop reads CASRTGGRERDTEAFF. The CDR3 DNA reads TGTGCCAGCAGGACAGGGGGACGAGAACGGGACACTGAAGCTTTCTTT.

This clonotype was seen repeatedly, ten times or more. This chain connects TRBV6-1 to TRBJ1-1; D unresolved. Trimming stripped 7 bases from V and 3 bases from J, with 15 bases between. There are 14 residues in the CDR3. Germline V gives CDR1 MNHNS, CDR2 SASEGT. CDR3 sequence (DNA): TGTGCCAGCACAAGAAGGGCCTGGGACACTGAAGCTTTCTTT. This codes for CASTRRAWDTEAFF.

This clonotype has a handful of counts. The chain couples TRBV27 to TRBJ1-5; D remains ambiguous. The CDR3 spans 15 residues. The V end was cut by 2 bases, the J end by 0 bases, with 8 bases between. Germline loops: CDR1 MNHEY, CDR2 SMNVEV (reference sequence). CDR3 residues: CASSLNGISNQPQHF. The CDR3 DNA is TGTGCCAGCAGTTTAAACGGAATTAGCAATCAGCCCCAGCATTTT.

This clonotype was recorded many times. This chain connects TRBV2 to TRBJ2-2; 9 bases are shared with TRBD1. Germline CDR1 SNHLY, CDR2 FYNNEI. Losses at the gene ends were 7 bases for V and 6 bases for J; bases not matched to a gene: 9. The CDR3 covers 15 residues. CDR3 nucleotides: TGTGCCAGCACAAGGGACAGGGTTTACGCCGGGGAGCTGTTTTTT. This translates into CASTRDRVYAGELFF.

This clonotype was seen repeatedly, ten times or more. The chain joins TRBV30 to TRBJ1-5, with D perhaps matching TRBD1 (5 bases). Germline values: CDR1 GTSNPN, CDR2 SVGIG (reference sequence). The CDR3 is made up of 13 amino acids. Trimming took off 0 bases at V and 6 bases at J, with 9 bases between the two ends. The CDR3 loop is CAWSVPQGQPQHF. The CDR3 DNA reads TGTGCCTGGAGTGTTCCCCAGGGTCAGCCCCAGCATTTT.

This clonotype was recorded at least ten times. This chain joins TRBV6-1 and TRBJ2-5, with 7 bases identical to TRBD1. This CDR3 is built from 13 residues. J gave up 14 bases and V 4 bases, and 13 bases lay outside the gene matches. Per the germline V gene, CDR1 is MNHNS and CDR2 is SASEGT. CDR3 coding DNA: TGTGCCAGCAGTGCGACAACCGGGACAGCATTATACTTC. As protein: CASSATTGTALYF.

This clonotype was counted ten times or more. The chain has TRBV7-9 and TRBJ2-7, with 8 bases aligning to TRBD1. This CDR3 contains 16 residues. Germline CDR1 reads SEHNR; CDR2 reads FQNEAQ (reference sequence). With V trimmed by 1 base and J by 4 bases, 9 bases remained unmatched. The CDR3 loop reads CASSLGASQGAYEQYF. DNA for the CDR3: TGTGCCAGCAGCTTAGGCGCGAGCCAGGGGGCGTACGAGCAGTACTTC.

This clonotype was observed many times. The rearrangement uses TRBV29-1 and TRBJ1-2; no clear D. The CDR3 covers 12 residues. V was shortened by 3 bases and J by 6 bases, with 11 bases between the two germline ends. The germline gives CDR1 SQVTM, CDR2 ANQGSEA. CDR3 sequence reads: CSVEAQAHGYTF. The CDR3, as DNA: TGCAGCGTTGAGGCGCAGGCCCATGGCTACACCTTC.

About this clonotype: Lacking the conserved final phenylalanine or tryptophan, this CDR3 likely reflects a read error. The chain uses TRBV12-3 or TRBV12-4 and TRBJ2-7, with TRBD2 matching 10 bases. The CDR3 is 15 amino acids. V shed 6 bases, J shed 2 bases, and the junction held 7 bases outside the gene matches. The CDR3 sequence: CASSPTSGRAYEQYL. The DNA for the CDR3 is TGTGCCAGCAGCCCGACCAGCGGGAGGGCCTACGAGCAGTACCTC.

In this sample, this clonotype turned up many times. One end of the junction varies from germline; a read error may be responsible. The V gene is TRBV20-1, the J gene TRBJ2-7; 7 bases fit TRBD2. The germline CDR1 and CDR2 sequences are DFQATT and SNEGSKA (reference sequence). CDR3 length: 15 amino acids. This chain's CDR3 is CSARGWAGVSFEQYF. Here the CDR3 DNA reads TGCAGTGCAAGAGGTTGGGCGGGAGTTTCTTTCGAGCAGTACTTC.

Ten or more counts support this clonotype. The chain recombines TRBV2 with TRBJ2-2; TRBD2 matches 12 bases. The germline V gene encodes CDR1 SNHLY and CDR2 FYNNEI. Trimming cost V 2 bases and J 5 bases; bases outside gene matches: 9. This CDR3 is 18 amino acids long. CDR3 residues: CASSEFLAGGPQTGELFF. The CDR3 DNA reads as TGTGCCAGCAGTGAATTTCTAGCGGGAGGGCCGCAGACCGGGGAGCTGTTTTTT.